This TCR beta chain appears in the sequencing data of a study of blood T cell repertoires in COVID-19. Across the study: Samples taken during acute and convalescent COVID-19 were collected in the United States, Italy and Spain.

This CDR3 has 17 amino acids. Trimming at V came to 1 base and at J to 2 bases, leaving 9 bases not matched to a gene. The germline V gene has CDR1 SGHDT and CDR2 YYEEEE. Authors' methods: Amplification with reference gene primers provided the estimates of nucleated cell counts. Sequencing used immunoSEQ multiplex PCR; TCRdb keeps in-frame clones, though not all of them. Clone size and the V and J calls come from that table; the DNA yielded D and trimming. Of fewer than 250,000 clones in the sample, approximately 91% were seen once. This TCR was recovered from a middle-aged man with acute or convalescent COVID-19. The specimen sequenced was peripheral blood. The chain is built from TRBV5-6 and TRBJ2-3, with 8 bases identical to TRBD2. CDR3 amino acids: CASSLFPAGAFTDTQYF. DNA of the CDR3: TGTGCCAGCAGCTTGTTTCCAGCGGGAGCATTCACAGATACGCAGTATTTT.